A single sample gave rise to the 5 T cell receptor beta chains below, sequenced in a study of identical twins (dated by TCRdb to 2015 to 2016). Receptor amplification or capture employed 5' RACE. The instrument was an Illumina HiSeq 2000. Clones were called with MiXCR by TCRdb after fastp trimmed the public reads at Q25, and only in-frame beta chains were retained. Rows with one shared CDR3 protein collapse into an entry with the most common genes and DNA. This sample is represented by about 390,000 distinct CDR3 sequences; approximately 10% of them were singletons. Together, the top ten hold approximately 8.9% of the sample. The sequencing sample was made of naive T cells sorted from blood. The cell subset or site label on this specimen signifies: cells isolated with a human naive T-cell isolation kit. Every receptor here comes from a woman in her fifties or sixties in good health.

This clonotype was counted only a few times. The chain employs TRBV4-1 and TRBJ1-1, with D possibly TRBD1 on 5 matching bases. The V end was cut by 2 bases, the J end by 5 bases, with 9 bases between. The CDR3 runs 13 residues. Germline CDR1 and CDR2: MGHRA and YSYEKL. This CDR3 reads CASSQIQETEAFF. DNA for the CDR3: TGCGCCAGCAGCCAAATACAGGAGACTGAAGCTTTCTTT.

On this clonotype: A much larger clone differs from this one at a single base, so this may be a read error. V is TRBV6-2 or TRBV6-3 and J is TRBJ1-1; D is unresolved. Germline lookup yields CDR1 MNHEY and CDR2 SVGEGT. CDR3 length equals 11 residues. CDR3 sequence: CASMKNTDAFF. The CDR3 DNA reads as TGTGCCAGCATGAAGAACACTGACGCTTTCTTT.

The rearrangement uses TRBV20-1 and TRBJ1-4, with D uncertain. Germline assignment: CDR1 DFQATT and CDR2 SNEGSKA (reference sequence). The CDR3 extends over 15 amino acids. V was pared by 6 bases and J by 5 bases, with 19 bases between. The CDR3 DNA is TGCAGTGCCTATTCGCCCGTGGCAGAAAATGAAAAACTGTTTTTT. Translated, it gives CSAYSPVAENEKLFF.

The table lists this clonotype with many counts. Written as DNA, the CDR3 is TGTGCCAGCAGCCAAACTAGCGGGAGCTCCTACAATGAGCAGTTCTTC. Translation gives CASSQTSGSSYNEQFF. The chain uses TRBV7-9 and TRBJ2-1, with 11 nucleotides matching TRBD2. V was clipped by 5 bases and J by 0 bases; unmatched bases: 3. Germline CDR1 reads SEHNR; CDR2 reads FQNEAQ (reference sequence). The CDR3 spans 16 residues.

This rearrangement joins TRBV4-1 to TRBJ2-4, with TRBD1 matching over 8 bases. There are 17 residues in the CDR3. CDR1 is MGHRA, CDR2 YSYEKL, per germline. J lost 0 bases, V lost 0 bases, and 4 bases had no gene match. CDR3 bases: TGCGCCAGCAGCCAAGATGGGACAGGCCTAGCCAAAAACATTCAGTACTTC. Translation gives CASSQDGTGLAKNIQYF.